Listed here are 29 T cell receptor beta chains from one sample, sequenced in a study of T cell responses to AZD1222 COVID-19 vaccine. Sequencing was performed with immunoSEQ multiplex PCR; in TCRdb, only in-frame clones are kept and a portion is missing. This table has 150,000 to 200,000 clones, 90% to 95% appearing once. Sequencing was performed on peripheral blood, taken 28 days after the second AZD1222 dose. These receptors originate from an adult who received the AZD1222 COVID-19 vaccine.

This clone was counted a single time. This sequence joins TRBV6-6 and TRBJ2-3; weak D call: TRBD2 (5 bases). Germline assignment: CDR1 MNHNY and CDR2 SVGAGI (reference sequence). The CDR3 length is 15 residues. Deletions cut 4 bases from V and 1 base from J, with 12 bases between. The CDR3 sequence is CASSLATQRTDTQYF. The CDR3 coding sequence is TGTGCCAGCAGTTTAGCGACCCAGCGCACAGATACGCAGTATTTT.

This clone has only one observation. This sequence joins TRBV5-1 and TRBJ1-6, with no clear D. The V end was cut by 6 bases, the J end by 7 bases, with 17 bases between. There are 15 residues in the CDR3. The germline V gene has CDR1 SGHRS and CDR2 YFSETQ. CDR3 residues: CASNVGHQRNSPLHF. In nucleotides, the CDR3 is TGCGCCAGCAACGTCGGGCACCAGAGAAATTCACCCCTCCACTTT.

The chain recombines TRBV6-1 with TRBJ1-6; D possibly corresponds to TRBD1 (5 bases). V gave up 2 bases and J gave up 5 bases, with 10 bases separating them. Germline-derived CDR1 and CDR2 are MNHNS and SASEGT. The CDR3 spans 15 residues. This CDR3 is CASSERGRNNSPLHF. The CDR3 DNA sequence: TGTGCCAGCAGTGAAAGGGGACGGAATAATTCACCCCTCCACTTT.

This chain uses TRBV20-1 with TRBJ2-1; 9 nucleotides agree with TRBD2. Germline trimming cut 3 bases from V and 5 bases from J; bases unmatched to any gene: 5. Germline V lookup: CDR1 DFQATT, CDR2 SNEGSKA (reference sequence). This CDR3 comprises 14 residues. CDR3 region: CSASLPSGDNEQFF. CDR3 DNA sequence: TGCAGTGCTAGTTTGCCTAGCGGGGACAATGAGCAGTTCTTC.

This CDR3 reads CASRGSGEQYF. The CDR3, as DNA: TGTGCCAGCAGGGGGTCCGGCGAGCAGTACTTC. The chain combines TRBV28 with TRBJ2-7; D call uncertain. The ends were cut back, 6 bases at V and 6 bases at J, with 9 bases in the middle. The CDR3 totals 11 residues. The V gene's germline CDR1 is MDHEN and CDR2 SYDVKM.

The J gene is TRBJ1-5, the V gene TRBV2; D not certain. V was shortened by 0 bases and J by 0 bases, with 6 bases between the two germline ends. The CDR3 extends over 15 amino acids. CDR1 and CDR2 from the germline V gene are SNHLY and FYNNEI. This chain's CDR3 is CASSEAAYSNQPQHF. The CDR3, as DNA: TGTGCCAGCAGTGAAGCGGCGTATAGCAATCAGCCCCAGCATTTT.

The J gene is TRBJ2-7, the V gene TRBV7-9; D is undetermined. From germline, CDR1 is SEHNR and CDR2 FQNEAQ (reference sequence). The V and J ends lost 5 bases and 6 bases respectively, with 14 bases between them. CDR3 length equals 13 residues. The CDR3 loop reads CASSQFSRPEQYF. As DNA, the CDR3 is TGTGCCAGCAGCCAATTCTCTCGTCCCGAGCAGTACTTC.

This chain joins TRBV24-1 and TRBJ1-5; possible D gene TRBD1, 6 bases. The CDR3 contains 14 residues. Trimming shortened V by 4 bases and J by 1 base, and 7 bases separated the two germline ends. CDR1 and CDR2 from the germline V gene are KGHDR and SFDVKD. CDR3 bases: TGTGCCACCAGTGAGGGGGCGAGCAATCAGCCCCAGCATTTT. Translation gives CATSEGASNQPQHF.

The rearrangement links TRBV9 to TRBJ2-1; 7 bases map to TRBD2. The trim removed 4 bases at V and 5 bases at J, leaving 15 bases unmatched. There are 17 residues in the CDR3. Per the germline V gene, CDR1 is SGDLS and CDR2 is YYNGEE. CDR3 in amino acids: CASSPRRSGLVNNEQFF. The CDR3 DNA reads as TGTGCCAGCAGCCCCCGAAGAAGCGGACTAGTTAACAATGAGCAGTTCTTC.

The chain carries TRBV7-9 and TRBJ1-1, with D uncertain. V was clipped by 1 base and J by 1 base, with 10 bases between them. The V gene's germline CDR1 is SEHNR and CDR2 FQNEAQ (reference sequence). The CDR3 totals 15 residues. The CDR3 nucleotides read TGTGCCAGCAGCTTAGGGGCATCACAGAACACTGAAGCTTTCTTT. It specifies CASSLGASQNTEAFF.

V gene TRBV27 combines with J gene TRBJ2-7; maybe TRBD1 (5 bases). The germline V and J ends were trimmed by 5 bases and 4 bases, with 18 bases remaining between them. This CDR3 is 15 amino acids long. CDR1 is MNHEY and CDR2 is SMNVEV in the germline V gene (reference sequence). CDR3 DNA sequence: TGTGCCAGCAGTCGCCCAGGCAGGGTTAAGTACGAGCAGTACTTC. Its protein is CASSRPGRVKYEQYF.

The J gene is TRBJ1-5, the V gene TRBV2; D unclear. Per germline, CDR1 SNHLY and CDR2 FYNNEI. The CDR3 runs to 15 residues. The V and J ends lost 2 bases and 1 base respectively, with 9 bases between them. The CDR3, as DNA: TGTGCCAGCAGTGAACAGGACGGCAGCAATCAGCCCCAGCATTTT. Amino acid sequence: CASSEQDGSNQPQHF.

The V gene is TRBV2, the J gene TRBJ2-3; the D gene is possibly TRBD2 (5 bases). CDR3 length: 14 residues. Looked up from germline, CDR1 is SNHLY and CDR2 is FYNNEI. Trimming cost V 5 bases and J 0 bases, with 9 bases left between them. The CDR3 loop reads CASSKTISTDTQYF. CDR3 nucleotide sequence: TGTGCCAGCAGTAAGACTATAAGCACAGATACGCAGTATTTT.

This sequence joins TRBV9 and TRBJ2-1; 9 bases are shared with TRBD2. This CDR3 is built from 18 residues. Germline-derived CDR1 and CDR2 are SGDLS and YYNGEE. V was clipped by 1 base and J by 4 bases; unmatched bases: 12. CDR3 nucleotides: TGTGCCAGCAGCGTAAACCCGCGGGCTAGCGGGGTGTACAATGAGCAGTTCTTC. It specifies CASSVNPRASGVYNEQFF.

The chain is built from TRBV4-1 and TRBJ1-2; D gene uncertain. This CDR3 has 15 amino acids. Trimming shortened V by 2 bases and J by 3 bases, and 13 bases separated the two germline ends. CDR1 is MGHRA and CDR2 is YSYEKL in the germline V gene. The CDR3 reads CASSQWPGHYYGYTF. CDR3 DNA: TGCGCCAGCAGCCAATGGCCGGGTCATTACTATGGCTACACCTTC.

This clone is a singleton in its sample. V and J are TRBV11-3 and TRBJ2-3; D perhaps matches TRBD2 (5 bases). V shed 1 base and J shed 1 base, with 9 bases lying between them. CDR3 length equals 15 residues. Germline V gene sequence: CDR1 SGHNT, CDR2 YENEEA. The CDR3 DNA is TGTGCCAGCAGCTTAGGTTGGCGGGGCACAGATACGCAGTATTTT. Amino acids: CASSLGWRGTDTQYF.

The V and J genes are TRBV3-1 (or the pseudogene TRBV3-2) and TRBJ1-1; D is ambiguous. Germline lookup yields CDR1 LGHDT and CDR2 YNNKEL (reference sequence). Trimming shortened V by 6 bases and J by 0 bases, and 11 bases separated the two germline ends. This CDR3 is 14 amino acids long. CDR3 bases: TGTGCCAGCAGTGACGGACTTATGAACACTGAAGCTTTCTTT. It translates to CASSDGLMNTEAFF.

This clone has more than one count but fewer than ten. The rearrangement links TRBV5-4 to TRBJ2-7; D possibly corresponds to TRBD2 (6 bases). Germline CDR1 SGHNT, CDR2 YYREEE (reference sequence). The germline V and J ends were trimmed by 1 base and 0 bases, with 11 bases remaining between them. The CDR3 length is 15 residues. The CDR3 loop reads CASSLWAGTSYEQYF. The CDR3 DNA sequence: TGTGCCAGCAGCTTGTGGGCGGGAACCTCCTACGAGCAGTACTTC.

The chain has TRBV6-1 and TRBJ2-3, with D unresolved. The CDR3 spans 14 residues. Trimming pared 3 bases from V and 2 bases from J, leaving 9 bases between. CDR1 is MNHNS and CDR2 is SASEGT in the germline V gene. The CDR3 nucleotides are TGTGCCAGCAGTGAGGGGTTAATCACAGATACGCAGTATTTT. Translated: CASSEGLITDTQYF.

This clone was detected only once. CDR3 nucleotide sequence: TGTGCCAGCAGCGTAGGGCCGGCGAGCTCCTACAATGAGCAGTTCTTC. Translation gives CASSVGPASSYNEQFF. The chain is built from TRBV9 and TRBJ2-1; D is unresolved. Germline V gives CDR1 SGDLS, CDR2 YYNGEE. V was trimmed by 0 bases and J by 0 bases, leaving 10 bases between them. This CDR3 spans 16 amino acids.

This chain joins TRBV3-1 (or the pseudogene TRBV3-2) and TRBJ2-7; D perhaps matches TRBD1 (6 bases). Germline assignment: CDR1 LGHDT and CDR2 YNNKEL (reference sequence). This CDR3 spans 12 amino acids. V shed 4 bases and J shed 6 bases, with 10 bases lying between them. The CDR3 coding sequence is TGTGCCAGCAGCCCGGACAGTGGCGAGCAGTACTTC. It is translated as CASSPDSGEQYF.

The chain carries TRBV4-1 and TRBJ2-7; TRBD1 might be the D (5 bases). Deletions cut 0 bases from V and 0 bases from J, with 9 bases between. CDR3 length equals 15 residues. Germline V CDR1 and CDR2: MGHRA, YSYEKL. CDR3 region: CASSQDRTPSYEQYF. The CDR3 region has the DNA TGCGCCAGCAGCCAAGATCGGACACCCTCCTACGAGCAGTACTTC.

This chain connects TRBV10-3 to TRBJ1-2; perhaps TRBD1 as D (6 bases). The germline CDR1 and CDR2 sequences are ENHRY and SYGVKD. V was pared by 2 bases and J by 8 bases, with 12 bases between. The CDR3 totals 13 residues. The CDR3 DNA sequence: TGTGCCATCAGTGAGGGGACAACGGGAGGCTACACCTTC. This translates into CAISEGTTGGYTF.

CDR3 in DNA: TGTGCCAGCAGCTCCAGACAGGGGTGGGACACCGGGGAGCTGTTTTTT. It encodes CASSSRQGWDTGELFF. The V gene is TRBV5-5, the J gene TRBJ2-2, with 8 bases identical to TRBD1. This CDR3 spans 16 amino acids. CDR1 SGHKS and CDR2 YYEKEE come from the germline V gene (reference sequence). V shed 3 bases and J 3 bases; nucleotides not matched to a gene: 7.

J is TRBJ2-3 and V is TRBV9; 7 bases line up with TRBD2. The CDR3 has 14 residues. J lost 6 bases, V lost 5 bases, and 9 bases had no gene match. Germline CDR1 SGDLS, CDR2 YYNGEE. This chain's CDR3 is CASRGTGGQDTQYF. CDR3 bases: TGTGCCAGCAGAGGTACGGGGGGTCAGGATACGCAGTATTTT.

The table lists this clone with a count of one. The V and J genes are TRBV9 and TRBJ1-2, with D unclear. The CDR3 totals 15 residues. With 0 bases removed from V and 2 bases from J, the gap between germline ends came to 11 bases. Germline values: CDR1 SGDLS, CDR2 YYNGEE. The CDR3 here is CASSVGGRTNYGYTF. DNA for the CDR3: TGTGCCAGCAGCGTAGGGGGTCGAACCAACTATGGCTACACCTTC.

As DNA, the CDR3 is TGTGCCAGCAGTGGGGGAGGGGGGCAGTTCTTC. Translated: CASSGGGGQFF. V and J are TRBV25-1 and TRBJ2-1, with D perhaps matching TRBD2 (7 bases). Trimming removed 4 bases from V and 12 bases from J, with 10 bases in between. The CDR3 spans 11 residues. In germline, CDR1 is MGHDK, CDR2 SYGVNS.

The chain couples TRBV18 to TRBJ1-2; D not certain. The CDR3 consists of 13 residues. Germline V lookup: CDR1 KGHSH, CDR2 LQKENI. V lost 4 bases and J lost 2, with 8 bases in between. CDR3 in amino acids: CASSRRENYGYTF. CDR3 nucleotides: TGTGCCAGCTCACGACGGGAAAACTATGGCTACACCTTC.

This CDR3 reads CASSGWGSSPLHF. The CDR3 bases are TGTGCCAGCAGTGGATGGGGGTCTTCACCCCTCCACTTT. This rearrangement joins TRBV25-1 to TRBJ1-6; D perhaps matches TRBD1 (5 bases). Germline-derived CDR1 and CDR2 are MGHDK and SYGVNS. Deletions cut 4 bases from V and 9 bases from J, with 10 bases between. The CDR3 runs 13 residues. Complete variable domain (other parts from reference TRBV25-1 and TRBJ1-6): EADIYQTPRYLVIGTGKKITLECSQTMGHDKMYWYQQDPGMELHLIHYSYGVNSTEKGDLSSESTVSRIRTEHFPLTLESARPSHTSQYLCASSGWGSSPLHFGNGTRLTVT.